This TCR beta chain was obtained from a study of spatial heterogeneity in lung cancer (dated by TCRdb to between 2018 and 2020). Some background on the complete study: The donors were some 70 patients from the lung TRACERx cohort who had early-stage, untreated non-small cell lung cancer. In the raw uncorrected reads, each unique combination of TCR and UMI appeared more than ten times on average. Follow-up PBMC samples were sequenced whenever available, with the median time to follow-up being two to three years after resection. Nonsynonymous mutation counts, determined by whole-exome sequencing of tumor tissue, were related to features of the TCR repertoire. Beta-chain transcripts were consistently detected in greater numbers than alpha-chain transcripts, which likely reflected higher beta-chain transcript abundance. At surgery, some 220 tumor regions, roughly 62 matched nontumor lung samples and 45 to 60 PBMC samples were TCR-sequenced for both alpha and beta chains. In non-small cell lung cancer, the study quantitatively compared TCR alpha and beta repertoires across several tumor regions, matched nontumor lung, and blood. General study outcomes and caveats: Confirming at a functional level the hypothesis that regional TCRs recognize regional mutations was considered to require additional single-cell paired TCR alpha and beta sequencing. Comparisons of baseline and follow-up blood repertoires included only about 15 patients. Ubiquitous expanded tumor TCRs were detected in blood more often at tumor resection than at routine follow-up.

CDR1 SEHNR and CDR2 FQNEAQ are derived from the germline V gene (reference sequence). The CDR3 has 14 amino acids, counting the end cysteine and phenylalanine. Only the CDR3 part of the read is kept: 42 bases, read in frame from the first base. Trimming costs V 1 base and J 3 bases, and their ends lie 10 bases apart. This clonotype showed up many times. Which antigen it targets is not known. No qualities accompany the bases; no much larger clone lies one base away. Library preparation used 5' RACE. This sample was sequenced with a NextSeq 500. In the TCR library protocol, a unique molecular identifier was attached to each TCR cDNA molecule so that PCR and sequencing errors could be corrected. The paper's processing steps were these. TCR identification, UMI-based error correction and CDR3 extraction were all carried out with Decombinator tools. Expanded TCRs were defined as those above a frequency of 2 per 1,000, corresponding to the top 1% of the tumor frequency distribution. Each repertoire was subsampled 100 times to 5,000 TCRs, after which Renyi diversity was computed with the R vegan package. CDR3 similarity networks were built from amino acid triplet string-kernel similarity, with CDR3s being connected when pairwise similarity was above 0.82. TCRdb reprocessing: public reads trimmed at Q25 with fastp, clones called with MiXCR, in-frame beta chains kept. Here each entry gathers all rows of one CDR3 protein and keeps the most common genes and DNA. It is TCRdb's table, rather than the study itself, that gives the V and J calls and clone size. In all, the sample holds tens of thousands of distinct CDR3 sequences, and around 8.9% of those were seen once. Approximately 2% of the sample is taken by the ten largest.

Reading the label with the study, this specimen's time point is: blood at routine non-recurrence follow-up after resection. TCR sequencing used whole RNA extracted from tumor and nontumor lung tissue, or from cryopreserved PBMC samples, without cell sorting. Patients were selected for TCR sequencing only if sufficient RNA was available from at least two tumor regions. The starting material was PBMCs, obtained at follow-up. Rearrangement joined TRBV7-9 to TRBJ2-7, with a tentative D gene TRBD2 over 6 matching bases. This TCR was recovered from a female donor with early-stage non-small cell lung cancer. The CDR3 here reads CASSLGGDLYEQYF. The DNA reads TGTGCCAGCAGCTTAGGGGGGGACCTCTACGAGCAGTACTTC.